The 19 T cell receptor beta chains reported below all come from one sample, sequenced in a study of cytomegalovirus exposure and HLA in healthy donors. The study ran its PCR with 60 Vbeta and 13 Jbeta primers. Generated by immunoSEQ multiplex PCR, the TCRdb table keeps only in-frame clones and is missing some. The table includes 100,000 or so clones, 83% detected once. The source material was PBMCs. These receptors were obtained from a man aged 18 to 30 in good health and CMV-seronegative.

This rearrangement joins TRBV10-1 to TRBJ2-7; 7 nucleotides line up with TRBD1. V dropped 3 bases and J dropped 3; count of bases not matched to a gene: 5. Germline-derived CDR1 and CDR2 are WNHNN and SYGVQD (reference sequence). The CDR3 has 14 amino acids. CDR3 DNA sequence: TGCGCCAGCAGTGAAGGGACAGCCTTCTACGAGCAGTACTTC. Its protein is CASSEGTAFYEQYF.

Written as DNA, the CDR3 is TGTGCCTGGCCCAGCCGGGGACAAGGAGAAGGTACGCAGTATTTT. Residues: CAWPSRGQGEGTQYF. The genes are TRBV30 and TRBJ2-3; D is perhaps TRBD1 (6 bases). Per the germline V gene, CDR1 is GTSNPN and CDR2 is SVGIG (reference sequence). This CDR3 is built from 15 residues. V was clipped by 5 bases and J by 8 bases, with 23 bases between them.

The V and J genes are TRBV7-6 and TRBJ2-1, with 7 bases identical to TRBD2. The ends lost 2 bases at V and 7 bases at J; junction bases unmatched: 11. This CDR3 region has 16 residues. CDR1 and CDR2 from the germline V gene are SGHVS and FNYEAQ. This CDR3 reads CASSLNGGSGRNEQFF. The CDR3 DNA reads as TGTGCCAGCAGCTTAAATGGCGGGAGTGGTAGGAATGAGCAGTTCTTC. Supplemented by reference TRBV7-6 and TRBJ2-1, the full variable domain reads GAGVSQSPRYKVTKRGQDVALRCDPISGHVSLYWYRQALGQGPEFLTYFNYEAQQDKSGLPNDRFSAERPEGSISTLTIQRTEQRDSAMYRCASSLNGGSGRNEQFFGPGTRLTVL.

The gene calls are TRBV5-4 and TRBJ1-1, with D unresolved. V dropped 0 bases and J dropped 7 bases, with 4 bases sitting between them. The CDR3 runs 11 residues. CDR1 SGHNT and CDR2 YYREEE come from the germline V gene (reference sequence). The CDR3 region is CASSLALEAFF. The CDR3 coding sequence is TGTGCCAGCAGCTTGGCCCTTGAAGCTTTCTTT.

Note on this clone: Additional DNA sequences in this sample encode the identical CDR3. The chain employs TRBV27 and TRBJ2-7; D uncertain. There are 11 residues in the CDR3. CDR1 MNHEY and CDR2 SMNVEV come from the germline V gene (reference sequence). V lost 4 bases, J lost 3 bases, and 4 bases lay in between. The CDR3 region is CASSSRYEQYF. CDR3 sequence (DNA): TGTGCCAGCAGTTCCCGCTACGAGCAGTACTTC.

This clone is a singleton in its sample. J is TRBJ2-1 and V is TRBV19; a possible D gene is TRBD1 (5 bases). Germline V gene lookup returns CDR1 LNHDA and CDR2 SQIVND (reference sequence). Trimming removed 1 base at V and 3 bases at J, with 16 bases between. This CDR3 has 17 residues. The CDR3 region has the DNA TGTGCCAGTAGTATAGGAAGAGGACACCAAAGCTACAATGAGCAGTTCTTC. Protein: CASSIGRGHQSYNEQFF.

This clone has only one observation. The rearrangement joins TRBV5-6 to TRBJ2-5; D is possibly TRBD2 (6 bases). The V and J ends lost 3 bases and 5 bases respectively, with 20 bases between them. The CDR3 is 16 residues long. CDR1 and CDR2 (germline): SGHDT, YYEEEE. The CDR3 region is CASSWGELGRGETQYF. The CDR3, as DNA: TGTGCCAGCAGCTGGGGGGAGCTAGGTCGGGGGGAGACCCAGTACTTC.

The CDR3 sequence: CASSFLGGGGTEAFF. The DNA for the CDR3 is TGTGCCAGCAGCTTCCTGGGTGGGGGAGGAACTGAAGCTTTCTTT. The chain is built from TRBV5-4 and TRBJ1-1; the D gene is possibly TRBD1 (5 bases). Germline lookup yields CDR1 SGHNT and CDR2 YYREEE (reference sequence). Trimming stripped 2 bases from V and 5 bases from J, with 16 bases between. The CDR3 is 15 amino acids.

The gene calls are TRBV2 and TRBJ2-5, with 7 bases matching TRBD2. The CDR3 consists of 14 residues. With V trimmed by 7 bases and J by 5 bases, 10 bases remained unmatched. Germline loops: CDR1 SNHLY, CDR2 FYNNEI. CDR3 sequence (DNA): TGTGCCAGCACGGGGGTGGCCGGGGGGGAGACCCAGTACTTC. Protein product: CASTGVAGGETQYF. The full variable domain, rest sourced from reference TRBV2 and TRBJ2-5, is EPEVTQTPSHQVTQMGQEVILRCVPISNHLYFYWYRQILGQKVEFLVSFYNNEISEKSEIFDDQFSVERPDGSNFTLKIRSTKLEDSAMYFCASTGVAGGETQYFGPGTRLLVL.

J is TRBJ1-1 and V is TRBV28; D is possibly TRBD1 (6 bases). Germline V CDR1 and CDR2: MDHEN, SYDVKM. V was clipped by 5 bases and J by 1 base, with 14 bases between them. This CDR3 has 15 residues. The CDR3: CASSDPGHQNTEAFF. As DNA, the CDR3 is TGTGCCAGCAGTGACCCGGGACACCAGAACACTGAAGCTTTCTTT.

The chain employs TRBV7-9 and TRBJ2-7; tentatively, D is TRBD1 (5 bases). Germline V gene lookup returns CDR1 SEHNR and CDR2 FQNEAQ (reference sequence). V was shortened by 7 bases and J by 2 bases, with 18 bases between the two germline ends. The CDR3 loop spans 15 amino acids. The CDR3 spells CASIGSQAQPYEQYF. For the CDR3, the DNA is TGTGCCAGCATCGGATCACAGGCCCAACCCTACGAGCAGTACTTC.

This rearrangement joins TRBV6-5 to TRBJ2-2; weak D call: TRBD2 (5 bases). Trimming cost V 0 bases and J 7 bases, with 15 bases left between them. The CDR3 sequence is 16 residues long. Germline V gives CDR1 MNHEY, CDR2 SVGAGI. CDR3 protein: CASSYSTGSLVGELFF. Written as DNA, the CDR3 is TGTGCCAGCAGTTACTCGACGGGATCCCTCGTCGGGGAGCTGTTTTTT.

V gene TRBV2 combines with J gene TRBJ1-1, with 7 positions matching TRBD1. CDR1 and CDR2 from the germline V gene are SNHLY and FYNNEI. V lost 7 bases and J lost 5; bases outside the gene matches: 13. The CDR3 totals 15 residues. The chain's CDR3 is CASNHIRQGETEAFF. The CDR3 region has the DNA TGTGCCAGCAACCATATAAGACAGGGTGAAACTGAAGCTTTCTTT.

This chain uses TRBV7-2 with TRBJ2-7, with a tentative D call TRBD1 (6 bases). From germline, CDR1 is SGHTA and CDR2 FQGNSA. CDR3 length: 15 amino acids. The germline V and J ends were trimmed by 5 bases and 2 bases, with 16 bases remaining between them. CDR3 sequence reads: CASSPQPGTTYEQYF. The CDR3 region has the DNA TGTGCCAGCAGCCCCCAGCCAGGGACAACCTACGAGCAGTACTTC.

The CDR3 sequence is CSVDTVNTEAFF. CDR3 DNA: TGCAGCGTCGATACAGTGAACACTGAAGCTTTCTTT. The chain uses TRBV29-1 and TRBJ1-1, with D unresolved. The CDR3 spans 12 residues. Between the trimmed V and J ends, which lost 6 bases and 0 bases, there was a span of 8 bases. Germline V gene lookup returns CDR1 SQVTM and CDR2 ANQGSEA.

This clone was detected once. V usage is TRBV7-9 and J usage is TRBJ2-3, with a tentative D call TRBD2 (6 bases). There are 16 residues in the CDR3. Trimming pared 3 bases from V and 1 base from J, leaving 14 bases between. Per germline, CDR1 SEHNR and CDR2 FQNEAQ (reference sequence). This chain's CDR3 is CASSFVSGGGTDTQYF. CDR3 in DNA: TGTGCCAGCAGCTTTGTATCCGGGGGAGGCACAGATACGCAGTATTTT.

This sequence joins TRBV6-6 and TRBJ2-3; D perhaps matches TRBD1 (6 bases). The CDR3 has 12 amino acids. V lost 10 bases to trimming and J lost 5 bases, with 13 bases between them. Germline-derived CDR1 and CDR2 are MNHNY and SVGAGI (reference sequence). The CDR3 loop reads CATDEGGDTQYF. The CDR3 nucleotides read TGTGCCACCGACGAAGGGGGAGATACGCAGTATTTT.

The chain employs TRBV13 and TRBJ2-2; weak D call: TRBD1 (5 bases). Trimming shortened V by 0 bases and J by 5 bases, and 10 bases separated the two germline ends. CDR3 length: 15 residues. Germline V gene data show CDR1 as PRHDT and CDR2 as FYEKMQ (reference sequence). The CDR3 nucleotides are TGTGCCAGCAGCTTAGGGGCAGGGTGGACCGGGGAGCTGTTTTTT. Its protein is CASSLGAGWTGELFF.

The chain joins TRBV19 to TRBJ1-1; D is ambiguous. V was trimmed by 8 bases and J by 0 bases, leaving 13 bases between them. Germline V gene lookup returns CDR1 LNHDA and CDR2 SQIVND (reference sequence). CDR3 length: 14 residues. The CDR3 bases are TGTGCCAGTCGAGGGCCATCCATGAACACTGAAGCTTTCTTT. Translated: CASRGPSMNTEAFF.